The count of the clone carrying this T cell receptor (beta chain) is one. Each patient relapsed following autologous stem cell transplantation, and prior brentuximab vedotin exposure differed. Best outcomes ranged across complete response, partial response and progressive disease. This record comes from a study of PD-1 blockade in classical Hodgkin lymphoma. The CDR3 consists of 14 residues. Per the germline V gene, CDR1 is SGHAT and CDR2 is FQDESV (reference sequence). Trimming pared 10 bases from V and 0 bases from J, leaving 13 bases between. Sequenced by immunoSEQ multiplex PCR; TCRdb stores in-frame clones only, minus some. In the table there are 35,000 to 45,000 clones, 60% to 85% of which are singletons.

This material consisted of peripheral blood mononuclear cells (PBMCs), taken at baseline. The receptor was isolated from a human donor with classical Hodgkin lymphoma. J is TRBJ2-1 and V is TRBV11-1; perhaps TRBD1 as D (6 bases). CDR3 protein: CATPQGSSYNEQFF. The CDR3 DNA is TGTGCCACGCCGCAGGGGAGCTCCTACAATGAGCAGTTCTTC.